Sequencing of this T cell receptor beta chain was carried out in a study of technical replicates of blood from a handful of donors. CDR1 and CDR2 from the germline V gene are SQVTM and ANQGSEA. The CDR3 has 13 residues. The V end lost 8 bases, the J end lost 7 bases, and 20 bases lay between the germline ends. The assay was immunoSEQ multiplex PCR, and TCRdb's table has in-frame clones only and misses some. This sample has more than 90,000 clones, with 90% to 96% found just once. The TCR was taken from a human donor in good health. Sequenced sample: T cells isolated from PBMCs. The chain links TRBV29-1 to TRBJ2-5; D not resolved. DNA for the CDR3: TGCAGCTCGGTTTCTAGAGGATTTGGGACCCAGTACTTC. Translation: CSSVSRGFGTQYF. Together with reference TRBV29-1 and TRBJ2-5, the CDR3 gives the full variable domain: SAVISQKPSRDICQRGTSLTIQCQVDSQVTMMFWYRQQPGQSLTLIATANQGSEATYESGFVIDKFPISRPNLTFSTLTVSNMSPEDSSIYLCSSVSRGFGTQYFGPGTRLLVL.